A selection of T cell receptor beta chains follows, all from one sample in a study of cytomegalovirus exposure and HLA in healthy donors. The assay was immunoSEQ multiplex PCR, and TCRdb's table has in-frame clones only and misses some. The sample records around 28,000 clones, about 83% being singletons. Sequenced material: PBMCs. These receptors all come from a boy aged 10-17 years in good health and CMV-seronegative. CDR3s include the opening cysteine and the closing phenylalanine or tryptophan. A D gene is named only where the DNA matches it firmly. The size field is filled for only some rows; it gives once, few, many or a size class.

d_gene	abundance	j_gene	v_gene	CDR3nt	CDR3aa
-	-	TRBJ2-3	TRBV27	TGTGCCAGCAGCCTCCTAGGGGCGCAGACAGATACGCAGTATTTT	CASSLLGAQTDTQYF
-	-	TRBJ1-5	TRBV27	TGTGCCAGCAGTTTTGGGCTGAGCAATCAGCCCCAGCATTTT	CASSFGLSNQPQHF
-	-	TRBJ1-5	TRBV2	TGTGCCAGCAGAGACATGGGAGGGGCAAATCAGCCCCAGCATTTT	CASRDMGGANQPQHF
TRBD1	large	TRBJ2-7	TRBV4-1	TGCGCCAGCAGCCAAGTAATACAGGGGCAATACGAGCAGTACTTC	CASSQVIQGQYEQYF
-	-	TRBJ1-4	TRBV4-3	TGCGCCAGCAGCCAAGAGATCCCCATAGACAGGCGCCTCGAAAAACTGTTTTTT	CASSQEIPIDRRLEKLFF
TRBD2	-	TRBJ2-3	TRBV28	TGTGCCAGCCCACCTAGCGGGGGAAGCACAGATACGCAGTATTTT	CASPPSGGSTDTQYF
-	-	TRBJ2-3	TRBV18	TGTGCCAGCTCACCACCGACAGTTGGCACAGATACGCAGTATTTT	CASSPPTVGTDTQYF
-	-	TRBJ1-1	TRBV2	TGTGCCAGCGGTGTAGGACGGGGGAACACTGAAGCTTTCTTT	CASGVGRGNTEAFF
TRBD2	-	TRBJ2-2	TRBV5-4	TGTGCCAGCAGCTTAGGGACTAGCGGGACTGACGGGGTGCTGTTTTTT	CASSLGTSGTDGVLFF
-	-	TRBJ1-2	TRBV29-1	TGCAGCGTTGAATCAGGGACTCATGGCTACACCTTC	CSVESGTHGYTF